This T cell receptor beta chain was captured in a study of cytomegalovirus exposure and HLA in healthy donors. V lost 7 bases and J lost 1; bases outside the gene matches: 7. Germline-derived CDR1 and CDR2 are LNHDA and SQIVND (reference sequence). This CDR3 is built from 15 residues. Findings of the study overall: It was reported that TCR beta sequences correctly inferred the HLA-A and HLA-B alleles for most subjects. The authors confirmed in vitro that a few CMV-associated chains were specific for CMV antigens.

Note on this clone: The target antigen is unknown.

The PCR employed 60 Vbeta primers together with 13 Jbeta primers. TCRdb's table, derived via immunoSEQ multiplex PCR, lists solely in-frame clones and lacks some. In total, the table holds 70,000 to 90,000 clones. The gene calls are TRBV19 and TRBJ2-7; 10 nucleotides agree with TRBD1. The receptor comes from a man aged 18 to 35 in good health and CMV-seropositive. Sequences were obtained from PBMCs. CDR3 nucleotides: TGTGCCAGTACCGGGACAGGGGAAGATTCCTACGAGCAGTACTTC. Its translation is CASTGTGEDSYEQYF.